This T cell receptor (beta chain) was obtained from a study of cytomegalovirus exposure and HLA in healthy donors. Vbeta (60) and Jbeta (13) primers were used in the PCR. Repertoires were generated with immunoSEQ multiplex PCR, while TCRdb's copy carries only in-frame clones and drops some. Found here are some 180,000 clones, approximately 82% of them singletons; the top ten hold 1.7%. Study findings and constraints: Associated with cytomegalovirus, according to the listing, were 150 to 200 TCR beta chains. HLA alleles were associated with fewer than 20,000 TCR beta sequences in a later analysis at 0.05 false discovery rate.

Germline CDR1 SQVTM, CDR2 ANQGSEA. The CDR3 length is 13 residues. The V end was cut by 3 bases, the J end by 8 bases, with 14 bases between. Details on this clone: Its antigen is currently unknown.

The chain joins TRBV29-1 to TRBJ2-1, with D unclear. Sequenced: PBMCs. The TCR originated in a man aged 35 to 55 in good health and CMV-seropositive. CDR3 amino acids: CSVDRRKRDEQFF. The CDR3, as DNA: TGCAGCGTTGATCGGCGGAAACGGGATGAGCAGTTCTTC.